The subject of this entry is one T cell receptor beta chain. Method: immunoSEQ multiplex PCR; TCRdb's copy keeps in-frame clones and lacks some. Of tens of thousands of clones listed, roughly 80% are singletons. These data come from a study of control samples from healthy donors and cancer patients. The ends were cut back, 3 bases at V and 5 bases at J, with 7 bases in the middle. Germline CDR1 reads MNHNS; CDR2 reads SASEGT. The CDR3 covers 13 residues. This rearrangement joins TRBV6-1 to TRBJ2-2; D may be TRBD2 (6 bases). Sequencing was performed on PBMCs. The receptor was isolated from a woman aged 45-65 years with lung cancer. CDR3 loop: CASSEAGTGELFF. CDR3 nucleotides: TGTGCCAGCAGTGAGGCGGGAACCGGGGAGCTGTTTTTT.